A single sample is the source of the 29 T cell receptor beta chains below, sequenced in a study of cytomegalovirus exposure and HLA in healthy donors. The study ran its PCR with 60 Vbeta and 13 Jbeta primers. The method was immunoSEQ multiplex PCR; TCRdb's version includes in-frame clones alone and lacks a portion of them. Here the sample spans some 150,000 clones, about 78% being singletons. Sequenced material: PBMCs. These TCRs come from a male donor in good health and CMV-seronegative.

The J gene is TRBJ2-1, the V gene TRBV5-1; 8 bases line up with TRBD2. This CDR3 comprises 15 residues. Germline V gene lookup returns CDR1 SGHRS and CDR2 YFSETQ. V dropped 4 bases and J dropped 8; count of bases not matched to a gene: 11. The CDR3 loop reads CASSVLGLGGDEQFF. CDR3 nucleotides: TGCGCCAGCAGCGTCCTGGGACTAGGCGGCGATGAGCAGTTCTTC. Looking up the rest from reference TRBV5-1 and TRBJ2-1 gives the full variable domain: KAGVTQTPRYLIKTRGQQVTLSCSPISGHRSVSWYQQTPGQGLQFLFEYFSETQRNKGNFPGRFSGRQFSNSRSEMNVSTLELGDSALYLCASSVLGLGGDEQFFGPGTRLTVL.

The chain couples TRBV5-6 to TRBJ2-6, with TRBD1 matching 8 bases. Germline V CDR1 and CDR2: SGHDT, YYEEEE. J was trimmed by 1 base and V by 4 bases; bases with no gene match: 4. The CDR3 covers 16 residues. CDR3 region: CASSIDRGSGANVLTF. In DNA form, the CDR3 reads TGTGCCAGCAGCATTGACAGGGGTTCTGGGGCCAACGTCCTGACTTTC.

The chain employs TRBV5-4 and TRBJ1-1; no reliable D call. CDR1 is SGHNT, CDR2 YYREEE, per germline (reference sequence). The V end lost 2 bases, the J end lost 5 bases, and 16 bases lay between the germline ends. The CDR3 is 15 residues long. The CDR3 reads CASSFIFPGDTEAFF. The CDR3 nucleotides read TGTGCCAGCAGCTTTATTTTCCCCGGGGATACTGAAGCTTTCTTT.

The chain joins TRBV7-2 to TRBJ2-1; D uncertain. CDR3 length: 13 residues. In germline, CDR1 is SGHTA, CDR2 FQGNSA. V dropped 2 bases and J dropped 5 bases, with 7 bases sitting between them. CDR3 DNA sequence: TGTGCCAGCAGCTTATTCGGAGACAATGAGCAGTTCTTC. It specifies CASSLFGDNEQFF.

The chain uses TRBV9 and TRBJ2-5, with 9 bases fitting TRBD2. The CDR3 is 14 amino acids. Germline CDR1 is SGDLS and CDR2 is YYNGEE. V trimming: 4 bases; J trimming: 4 bases; junction bases outside the gene matches: 5. CDR3 region: CASSPGTSRETQYF. The CDR3 DNA is TGTGCCAGCAGCCCCGGGACTAGCAGAGAGACCCAGTACTTC.

This clone was detected once. The chain combines TRBV5-1 with TRBJ1-2, with a tentative D call TRBD1 (6 bases). The germline CDR1 and CDR2 sequences are SGHRS and YFSETQ. The CDR3 is 14 amino acids. The V gene lost 5 bases and the J gene lost 6 bases, with 17 bases spanning the gap. CDR3 residues: CASSYTGQTDGYTF. In DNA, the CDR3 is TGCGCCAGCAGTTACACCGGACAGACCGATGGCTACACCTTC.

The gene calls are TRBV5-1 and TRBJ2-1, with 7 bases that match TRBD1. The J segment lost 8 bases and the V segment lost 2 bases, leaving 4 bases of the junction unmatched. CDR3 size: 13 residues. Germline-derived CDR1 and CDR2 are SGHRS and YFSETQ. CDR3 coding DNA: TGCGCCAGCAGCTTACAGGGGACGTATGAGCAGTTCTTC. It is translated as CASSLQGTYEQFF.

The chain links TRBV5-4 to TRBJ2-3, with a tentative D call TRBD1 (5 bases). Trimming removed 2 bases from V and 1 base from J, with 14 bases in between. In germline, CDR1 is SGHNT, CDR2 YYREEE (reference sequence). The CDR3 length is 16 residues. As DNA, the CDR3 is TGTGCCAGCAGCTTATACCAACAAGGGGGCACAGATACGCAGTATTTT. Translating gives CASSLYQQGGTDTQYF.

CDR3 amino acids: CASSDPGGPYEQYF. CDR3 coding DNA: TGTGCCAGTAGTGACCCCGGGGGGCCCTACGAGCAGTACTTC. The V and J genes are TRBV19 and TRBJ2-7; maybe TRBD2 (7 bases). From germline, CDR1 is LNHDA and CDR2 SQIVND (reference sequence). The CDR3 is 14 amino acids. The V and J ends lost 5 bases and 2 bases respectively, with 13 bases between them.

The CDR3 nucleotides are TGTGCCTGGAGCTACAGGGACCTGGGTGGCTACACCTTC. It encodes CAWSYRDLGGYTF. The genes are TRBV30 and TRBJ1-2, with D perhaps TRBD1 (6 bases). CDR3 length: 13 amino acids. Germline loops: CDR1 GTSNPN, CDR2 SVGIG (reference sequence). Trimming took off 3 bases at V and 7 bases at J, with 15 bases between the two ends.

This chain uses TRBV19 with TRBJ2-7; no reliable D call. Looked up from germline, CDR1 is LNHDA and CDR2 is SQIVND (reference sequence). V dropped 5 bases and J dropped 3 bases, with 5 bases sitting between them. This CDR3 has 11 amino acids. The CDR3 region has the DNA TGTGCCAGTAGTTACAACTACGAGCAGTACTTC. It is translated as CASSYNYEQYF.

The chain has TRBV5-4 and TRBJ2-7; tentatively, D is TRBD1 (6 bases). This CDR3 is 12 amino acids long. Germline values: CDR1 SGHNT, CDR2 YYREEE (reference sequence). Trimming shortened V by 10 bases and J by 6 bases, and 17 bases separated the two germline ends. CDR3 nucleotides: TGTGCCGGATCAAGGGGGTCAGGCGAGCAGTACTTC. It yields the protein CAGSRGSGEQYF.

This clone was detected a few times. The chain joins TRBV18 to TRBJ2-6; 10 nucleotides line up with TRBD1. This CDR3 comprises 20 residues. Unmatched junction bases numbered 11, after V lost 2 bases and J lost 1 base. The germline CDR1 and CDR2 sequences are KGHSH and LQKENI. The CDR3 loop is CASSPGTGESLGSGANVLTF. The CDR3, as DNA: TGTGCCAGCTCACCAGGGACAGGGGAAAGTTTGGGGTCTGGGGCCAACGTCCTGACTTTC.

This chain connects TRBV5-1 to TRBJ2-5; 8 nucleotides agree with TRBD2. The CDR3 has 14 amino acids. The J segment lost 5 bases and the V segment lost 3 bases, leaving 6 bases of the junction unmatched. Per germline, CDR1 SGHRS and CDR2 YFSETQ. CDR3 in DNA: TGCGCCAGCAGCTCAGCGGGGGTTCCGGAGACCCAGTACTTC. It specifies CASSSAGVPETQYF.

The V gene is TRBV2, the J gene TRBJ2-2; 7 positions match TRBD1. Germline CDR1 is SNHLY and CDR2 is FYNNEI. Trimming cost V 10 bases and J 5 bases; bases outside gene matches: 10. The CDR3 loop spans 14 amino acids. The CDR3 spells CATQGQARTGELFF. The CDR3 nucleotides are TGTGCCACGCAAGGACAGGCCAGAACCGGGGAGCTGTTTTTT. The variable domain in full, completed from reference TRBV2 and TRBJ2-2, reads EPEVTQTPSHQVTQMGQEVILRCVPISNHLYFYWYRQILGQKVEFLVSFYNNEISEKSEIFDDQFSVERPDGSNFTLKIRSTKLEDSAMYFCATQGQARTGELFFGEGSRLTVL.

The rearrangement uses TRBV5-5 and TRBJ2-3; the match to TRBD2 covers 9 bases. Germline lookup yields CDR1 SGHKS and CDR2 YYEKEE (reference sequence). There are 14 residues in the CDR3. J gave up 4 bases and V 4 bases, and 4 bases lay outside the gene matches. CDR3 DNA sequence: TGTGCCAGCAGCAGGCGGGAGGGTGCAGATACGCAGTATTTT. Amino acids: CASSRREGADTQYF.

In nucleotides, the CDR3 is TGTGCCAGCAGCGATGCGGGGAATTTGCTCTATGGCTACACCTTC. Residues: CASSDAGNLLYGYTF. This rearrangement joins TRBV5-6 to TRBJ1-2; D is unclear. Trimming took 4 bases from V and 4 from J, leaving 17 bases between them. This CDR3 is 15 amino acids long. From germline, CDR1 is SGHDT and CDR2 YYEEEE.

On this clone: This specimen includes other DNA sequences encoding the same CDR3. The rearrangement joins TRBV9 to TRBJ1-3; weak D call: TRBD1 (5 bases). Germline CDR1 and CDR2: SGDLS and YYNGEE. The CDR3 extends over 15 amino acids. V was clipped by 0 bases and J by 2 bases, with 9 bases between them. The CDR3: CASSVGGGTGNTIYF. The CDR3 nucleotides read TGTGCCAGCAGCGTAGGGGGGGGTACTGGAAACACCATATATTTT.

The table lists this clone with a count of one. The rearrangement joins TRBV9 to TRBJ1-3; 9 bases fit TRBD1. From germline, CDR1 is SGDLS and CDR2 YYNGEE. The V gene end was trimmed by 0 bases and the J gene end by 0 bases; junction bases not matched to a gene: 4. This CDR3 is built from 17 residues. In DNA form, the CDR3 reads TGTGCCAGCAGCGTAGAGGGGACAGGGACCTCTGGAAACACCATATATTTT. Protein sequence: CASSVEGTGTSGNTIYF.

The chain combines TRBV11-2 with TRBJ1-3; 11 positions agree with TRBD1. Germline V gives CDR1 SGHAT, CDR2 FQNNGV. This CDR3 contains 17 residues. V shed 5 bases and J 2 bases; nucleotides not matched to a gene: 8. The CDR3 DNA sequence: TGTGCCAGCAGCCGTGAACCGGGACAGGGGGCTGGAAACACCATATATTTT. Amino acid sequence: CASSREPGQGAGNTIYF. Complete variable domain (other parts from reference TRBV11-2 and TRBJ1-3): EAGVAQSPRYKIIEKRQSVAFWCNPISGHATLYWYQQILGQGPKLLIQFQNNGVVDDSQLPKDRFSAERLKGVDSTLKIQPAKLEDSAVYLCASSREPGQGAGNTIYFGEGSWLTVV.

J is TRBJ2-6 and V is TRBV5-1; D is possibly TRBD1 (6 bases). The CDR3 is 16 amino acids. V was clipped by 5 bases and J by 2 bases, with 14 bases between them. Germline CDR1 reads SGHRS; CDR2 reads YFSETQ. CDR3 nucleotides: TGCGCCAGCAGTTTCGGCAGGGGAACTGGGGCCAACGTCCTGACTTTC. It yields the protein CASSFGRGTGANVLTF.

The chain carries TRBV7-6 and TRBJ2-7; TRBD1 matches at 9 bases. V dropped 5 bases and J dropped 6; count of bases not matched to a gene: 8. The CDR3 consists of 14 residues. CDR1 SGHVS and CDR2 FNYEAQ come from the germline V gene. The chain's CDR3 is CASSPQGAQSEQYF. The CDR3 bases are TGTGCCAGCAGCCCACAGGGGGCGCAGAGCGAGCAGTACTTC.

The V call is TRBV29-1, the J call TRBJ2-5, with a weak D call TRBD1 (6 bases). Trimming took 6 bases from V and 6 from J, leaving 14 bases between them. The germline V gene encodes CDR1 SQVTM and CDR2 ANQGSEA. This CDR3 spans 12 amino acids. CDR3 coding DNA: TGCAGCGTAACAGGGAATTTTAAGACCCAGTACTTC. Amino acid sequence: CSVTGNFKTQYF.

This clone was detected a few times. This chain links TRBV6-1 with TRBJ1-1, with 10 bases lining up with TRBD1. V dropped 6 bases and J dropped 5; count of bases not matched to a gene: 9. Germline CDR1 is MNHNS and CDR2 is SASEGT. CDR3 length: 15 residues. CDR3 sequence reads: CASSVGQGVMTEAFF. The CDR3 nucleotides read TGTGCCAGCAGCGTCGGACAGGGGGTGATGACTGAAGCTTTCTTT.

The chain carries TRBV28 and TRBJ2-1; 8 nucleotides match TRBD1. Germline V gene sequence: CDR1 MDHEN, CDR2 SYDVKM. The J segment lost 9 bases and the V segment lost 4 bases, leaving 11 bases of the junction unmatched. CDR3 length: 15 residues. The CDR3 here is CASSSPWTGKSEQFF. CDR3 nucleotide sequence: TGTGCCAGCAGTTCCCCTTGGACAGGGAAGAGTGAGCAGTTCTTC.

This clone was found once. This chain joins TRBV2 and TRBJ2-1; TRBD2 aligns across 9 bases. The CDR3 sequence is 15 residues long. V lost 4 bases and J lost 4; bases outside the gene matches: 5. The germline V gene has CDR1 SNHLY and CDR2 FYNNEI. In DNA form, the CDR3 reads TGTGCCAGCAGTGGAACTAGCGGGTTTTACAATGAGCAGTTCTTC. Translating gives CASSGTSGFYNEQFF.

The J gene is TRBJ1-5, the V gene TRBV7-8; TRBD1 matches 9 bases. Germline V gives CDR1 SGHVS, CDR2 FQNEAQ. V was pared by 2 bases and J by 7 bases, with 3 bases of the junction left unmatched. There are 14 residues in the CDR3. The CDR3 nucleotides read TGTGCCAGCAGCTTAAACAGGGGGCAGCAGCCCCAGCATTTT. Translation: CASSLNRGQQPQHF.

V is TRBV27 and J is TRBJ2-1, with TRBD2 as a possible D gene (6 bases). CDR1 and CDR2 from the germline V gene are MNHEY and SMNVEV (reference sequence). Deletions cut 10 bases from V and 8 bases from J, with 21 bases between. The CDR3 is made up of 14 amino acids. The CDR3, as DNA: TGTGCCATCCGTAAGAGGGACGGGAGTTATGAGCAGTTCTTC. Protein sequence: CAIRKRDGSYEQFF.

This clone was counted once. The V and J genes are TRBV19 and TRBJ1-5, with a tentative D call TRBD1 (5 bases). The CDR3 is 15 residues long. Germline loops: CDR1 LNHDA, CDR2 SQIVND (reference sequence). Trimming pared 3 bases from V and 7 bases from J, leaving 16 bases between. The CDR3 reads CASSILDNRGQPQHF. The CDR3 DNA reads TGTGCCAGTAGTATTCTGGACAACCGTGGGCAGCCCCAGCATTTT.